Below, 7 T cell receptor beta chains from the same sample are listed, as sequenced in a study of breast tumors, draining lymph nodes, adjacent tissues. From the multiplex PCR reads, TCRdb called clonotypes with MiXCR, one entry per CDR3 protein. This sample has 270,000 or so distinct CDR3 sequences; under 35% occur once, and the top ten carry around 1%. Breast cancer patients provided tissue from their axillary draining lymph nodes. The specimen was axillary lymph node tissue. The receptors originated from a female donor with breast cancer. Some clones in this sample may be carry-over from other donors' samples.

For this clonotype: Compared with germline, one end of the junction differs, possibly owing to a read error. This chain connects TRBV5-5 to TRBJ2-5, with D hard to call. This CDR3 region has 13 residues. Germline loops: CDR1 SGHKS, CDR2 YYEKEE (reference sequence). CDR3 sequence: CANSLGRQETQYF. Here the CDR3 DNA reads TGTGCCAACAGCTTAGGCAGACAAGAGACCCAGTACTTC. The whole variable domain, remainder taken from reference TRBV5-5 and TRBJ2-5, is DAGVTQSPTHLIKTRGQQVTLRCSPISGHKSVSWYQQVLGQGPQFIFQYYEKEERGRGNFPDRFSARQFPNYSSELNVNALLLGDSALYLCANSLGRQETQYFGPGTRLLVL.

The rearrangement uses TRBV10-1 and TRBJ2-3, with 13 bases identical to TRBD2. With V trimmed by 8 bases and J by 2 bases, 4 bases remained unmatched. Germline assignment: CDR1 WNHNN and CDR2 SYGVQD (reference sequence). The CDR3 is made up of 15 amino acids. This CDR3 reads CASALAGGITDTQYF. CDR3 DNA: TGCGCCAGCGCACTAGCGGGGGGGATCACAGATACGCAGTATTTT.

This clonotype came up many times. The chain recombines TRBV11-2 with TRBJ1-6; perhaps TRBD1 as D (5 bases). V was pared by 5 bases and J by 4 bases, with 15 bases between. Germline-derived CDR1 and CDR2 are SGHAT and FQNNGV. CDR3 length: 16 residues. This CDR3 is CASSHPSRGYNSPLHF. The DNA of the CDR3 is TGTGCCAGCAGCCACCCCTCTCGGGGGTATAATTCACCCCTCCACTTT.

This clonotype was detected ten times or more. The chain is built from TRBV29-1 and TRBJ2-1, with TRBD1 as a possible D gene (6 bases). CDR3 length: 15 residues. The V and J ends lost 4 bases and 0 bases respectively, with 13 bases between them. Per the germline V gene, CDR1 is SQVTM and CDR2 is ANQGSEA. The CDR3 coding sequence is TGCAGCGTTGGGCTGGGGGCATCCTCCTACAATGAGCAGTTCTTC. Amino acid sequence: CSVGLGASSYNEQFF.

This clonotype has ten or more counts. J is TRBJ1-4 and V is TRBV7-6; D perhaps matches TRBD1 (5 bases). V was shortened by 0 bases and J by 8 bases, with 16 bases between the two germline ends. CDR1 is SGHVS and CDR2 is FNYEAQ in the germline V gene. The CDR3 is made up of 16 amino acids. CDR3 loop: CASSLALRQGGEKLFF. The CDR3 nucleotides read TGTGCCAGCAGCTTAGCGCTACGGCAGGGTGGCGAAAAACTGTTTTTT.

This clonotype occurred many times. This chain links TRBV5-1 with TRBJ2-5; weak D call: TRBD1 (6 bases). The germline gives CDR1 SGHRS, CDR2 YFSETQ. The germline V and J ends were trimmed by 5 bases and 2 bases, with 10 bases remaining between them. The CDR3 spans 13 residues. CDR3 residues: CASSNREQETQYF. The CDR3 nucleotides read TGCGCCAGCAGTAACAGGGAACAAGAGACCCAGTACTTC.

This clonotype was seen ten or more times. V usage is TRBV5-5 and J usage is TRBJ2-7; perhaps D is TRBD1 or TRBD2 (5 bases each). CDR1 is SGHKS, CDR2 YYEKEE, per germline (reference sequence). This CDR3 is built from 16 residues. Deletions cut 1 base from V and 10 bases from J, with 24 bases between. CDR3 in DNA: TGTGCCAGCAGCTTGAGTCCCTCTCGGAGTGAGGGGTATCAGTACTTC. It codes for CASSLSPSRSEGYQYF.